The TCR beta chain described here comes from a study of T cells in Graves' hyperthyroidism and ophthalmopathy (dated by TCRdb to the late 2010s). Background on the whole study: Peripheral blood samples were taken at the time of initial diagnosis, prior to any treatment. After blood sampling, hyperthyroidism patients were treated with methimazole at a starting dose of 30 mg daily, and ophthalmopathy patients were treated with high-dose intravenous methylprednisolone. In more than 5 Graves' hyperthyroidism patients, the study also compared T-cell repertoires from thyroid tissue with T-cell repertoires from blood. An independent validation cohort of around 19 hyperthyroidism patients and 17 patients who later progressed to ophthalmopathy tested prospective prediction of ophthalmopathy. TCR Vbeta CDR3 sequencing of 140 or so peripheral blood samples (approximately 44 ophthalmopathy, over 70 hyperthyroidism and some 17 progressor patients) is reported in the paper. To identify TCR V-J signatures that set the groups apart, the researchers used a discovery cohort of roughly 100 patients, made up of about 44 with Graves' ophthalmopathy and some 60 with stable Graves' hyperthyroidism. The 95 to 100 discovery patients were divided at random into training and test sets in a 7:3 ratio.

Stable Graves' hyperthyroidism was defined as the absence of progression to ophthalmopathy over 18 months of follow-up. Hyperthyroidism patients were aged 18 to 65 years and newly diagnosed, with disease duration of less than 2 months. Patients with uncontrolled infections, other autoimmune diseases, pregnancy or lactation were excluded. Diagnoses were established on the basis of clinical symptoms, serum thyroxine and TRAb, thyroid ultrasound, and orbital computed tomography. PBMCs were isolated from 7.5 to 10 ml of fresh peripheral blood by Ficoll-Paque density gradient centrifugation. Total RNA was extracted using Trizol reagent, and RNA quality was assessed on an Agilent 2100 Bioanalyzer. In its sample, this clonotype was seen many times. The antigen this receptor binds is unknown. Base qualities are not at hand, and no much larger clone is one base apart. Amplification of TCR beta CDR3 regions was carried out from RNA transcripts. A first-round RT-PCR of the TCR CDR3 used the HTBI primer set with the Qiagen OneStep RT-PCR kit. Libraries were constructed in a second round of multiplex PCR, after which size selection and purification were carried out. Paired-end sequencing of the libraries was performed with 100 bp reads on an Illumina HiSeq2000. The paper's data handling went like this. SOAPnuke was used to process the raw data, throwing out any read that contained adapters or uncalled bases, had a mean Phred below 15, or lacked an exact constant-primer or identifier match. COPE v1.2.5 was used to merge high-quality paired reads, and clonotypes were defined as unique nucleotide sequences. MiTCR v1.1 was used to align the clonotypes against IMGT TRBV, TRBD and TRBJ reference segments. Analysis was restricted to V-J combinations with a frequency above 0.0001, which covered roughly 99% of repertoires. The TCS score was defined as the ratio of F50 (clonal expansion) to E x V (chaos), calculated using BLOSUM62-based TCRdist between CDR3 peptides within each V-J. Welch's t-statistics and random forest reduced fewer than 600 V-J features to roughly 13, which were used in a naive Bayes classifier (R e1071). In-frame beta chains were kept once TCRdb had trimmed the public reads at Q25 with fastp and called clones with MiXCR. Identical CDR3 protein sequences are pooled into one entry, listed with their most common genes and DNA. The V and J calls and clone size come from TCRdb's table, not from the authors' own analysis. The sample table shows about 400,000 distinct CDR3 sequences, and around 15% are seen once. 4% to 6.5% of the sample rests with the top ten.

Overall study outcomes, separate from this receptor: Blood samples also contained most of the expanded thyroid clonotypes (frequency above 0.001), which suggests that blood repertoires may reflect thyroid immune responses. No statistical method was used to fix the sample size in advance, and group allocation was not hidden from the investigators. In validation, the model predicted progression to ophthalmopathy a median of roughly 6.1 months before onset, with roughly 70% sensitivity and more than 72% specificity. A 13 V-J signature model separated ophthalmopathy from stable hyperthyroidism, with approximately 87% sensitivity and approximately 81% specificity in cross-validation and 80%/75% in testing.

V trim: 0 bases; J trim: 5 bases; unmatched bases: 2. The CDR3 has 16 amino acids, counting the end cysteine and phenylalanine. Only the CDR3 DNA stays, 48 bases, in frame from base 1. CDR1 SGHAT and CDR2 FQNNGV are derived from the germline V gene. The receptor was isolated from a woman under 30 with Graves' hyperthyroidism. The sample was blood. The receptor chain draws on TRBV11-2 and TRBJ2-3; 13 central nucleotides agree with TRBD2. The DNA sequence is TGTGCCAGCAGCTTAGATCGACTAGCGGGGGGAGATACGCAGTATTTT. Its protein is CASSLDRLAGGDTQYF.